This entry features one T cell receptor (beta chain) sequence. The antigen is undetermined. Reverse transcription of extracted RNA yielded cDNA, which provided the sequencing template. Some clones are missing from TCRdb's copy, which holds only in-frame ones; the method was immunoSEQ multiplex PCR. This sample has approximately 120,000 clones, with over 55% found just once. This sample was taken from a study of CD8+ T cells in alopecia areata. General observations from the study: There were many expanded lesional clones persisting in scalp and blood during tofacitinib.

Treatment specified: oral pan-JAK inhibitor, 5-10 mg twice daily. Sequences were derived from CD4+ T cells sorted from blood, sampled at week 4, from a patient treated with tofacitinib. The TCR was taken from a human donor with alopecia areata.

CDR3 loop: CASFRTDGNTIYF. CDR3 bases: TGTGCCAGCTTCAGGACGGACGGAAACACCATATATTTT. The chain employs TRBV5-5 and TRBJ1-3; D unclear. Germline lookup yields CDR1 SGHKS and CDR2 YYEKEE (reference sequence). This CDR3 is built from 13 residues. V was pared by 7 bases and J by 4 bases, with 12 bases between.